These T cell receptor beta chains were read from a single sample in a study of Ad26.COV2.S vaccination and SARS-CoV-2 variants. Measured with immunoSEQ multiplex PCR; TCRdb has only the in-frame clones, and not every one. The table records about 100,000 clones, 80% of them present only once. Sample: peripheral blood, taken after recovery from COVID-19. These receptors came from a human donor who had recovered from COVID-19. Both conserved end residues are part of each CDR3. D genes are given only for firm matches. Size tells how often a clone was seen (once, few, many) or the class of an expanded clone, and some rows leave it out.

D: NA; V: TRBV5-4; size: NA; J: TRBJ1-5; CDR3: CASSLGGGNQPQHF; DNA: TGTGCCAGCAGCTTGGGTGGAGGCAATCAGCCCCAGCATTTT
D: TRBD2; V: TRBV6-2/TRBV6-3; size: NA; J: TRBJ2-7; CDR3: CASSYSRASGSYEQYF; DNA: TGTGCCAGCAGTTACTCGAGGGCTAGCGGCTCCTACGAGCAGTACTTC
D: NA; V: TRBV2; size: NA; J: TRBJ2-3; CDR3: CASSVDITSGTDTQYF; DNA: TGTGCCAGCAGTGTAGACATCACGAGCGGCACAGATACGCAGTATTTT
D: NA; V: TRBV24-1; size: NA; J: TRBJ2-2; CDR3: CATKGGPRGKGGELFF; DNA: TGTGCCACCAAGGGGGGTCCCCGGGGGAAAGGCGGGGAGCTGTTTTTT
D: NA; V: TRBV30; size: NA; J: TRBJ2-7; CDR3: CAWSVQGEQYF; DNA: TGTGCCTGGAGTGTACAAGGGGAGCAGTACTTC
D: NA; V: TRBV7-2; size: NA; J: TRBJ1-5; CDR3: CASSLRGGDYQPQHF; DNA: TGTGCCAGCAGTCTAAGAGGTGGGGATTACCAGCCCCAGCATTTT
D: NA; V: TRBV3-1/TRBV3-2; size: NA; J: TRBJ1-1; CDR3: CASSTLSGRGNTEAFF; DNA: TGTGCCAGCAGCACGTTATCAGGCAGGGGGAACACTGAAGCTTTCTTT
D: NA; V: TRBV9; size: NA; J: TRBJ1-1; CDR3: CASSVATTGEAFF; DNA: TGTGCCAGCAGCGTAGCTACTACTGGGGAAGCTTTCTTT
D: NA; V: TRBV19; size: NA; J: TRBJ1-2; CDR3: CASSMEPLGRDYGYTF; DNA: TGTGCCAGTAGTATGGAGCCCCTGGGCAGGGACTATGGCTACACCTTC
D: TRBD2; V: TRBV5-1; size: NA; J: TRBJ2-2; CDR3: CASREPGLAGTGELFF; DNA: TGCGCCAGCAGAGAGCCGGGACTAGCGGGCACCGGGGAGCTGTTTTTT
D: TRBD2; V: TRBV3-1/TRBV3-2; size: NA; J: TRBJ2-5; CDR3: CASSQPGLAQYF; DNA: TGTGCCAGCAGCCAACCGGGACTAGCGCAGTACTTC
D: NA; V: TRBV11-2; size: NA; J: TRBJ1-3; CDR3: CASSQDRYSGNTIYF; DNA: TGTGCCAGCAGCCAGGACCGATACTCTGGAAACACCATATATTTT
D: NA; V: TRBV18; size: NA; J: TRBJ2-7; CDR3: CASSPNRESYEQYF; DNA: TGTGCCAGCTCACCAAACAGGGAATCCTACGAGCAGTACTTC
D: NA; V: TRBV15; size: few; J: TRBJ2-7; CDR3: CATSRDRGSYEQYF; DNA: TGTGCCACCAGCAGAGACAGGGGCTCCTACGAGCAGTACTTC
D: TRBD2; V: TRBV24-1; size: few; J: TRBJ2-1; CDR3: CATSDWQLAGRDEQFF; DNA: TGTGCCACCAGTGATTGGCAACTAGCGGGGAGGGATGAGCAGTTCTTC
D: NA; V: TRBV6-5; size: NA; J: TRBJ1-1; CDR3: CASSYKALSPAFF; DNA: TGTGCCAGCAGTTACAAGGCGTTATCCCCAGCTTTCTTT
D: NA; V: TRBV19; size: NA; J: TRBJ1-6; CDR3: CASSIFVSGSGFYNSPLHF; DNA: TGTGCCAGTAGTATATTCGTTTCAGGTTCCGGCTTCTATAATTCACCCCTCCACTTT
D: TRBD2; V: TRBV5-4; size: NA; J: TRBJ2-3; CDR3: CASSLATSGGASTDTQYF; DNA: TGTGCCAGCAGCTTGGCTACTAGCGGGGGTGCTAGCACAGATACGCAGTATTTT